These 28 T cell receptor beta chains came from one sample sequenced in a study of naive and memory T cell subsets. An equimolar mix of two oligonucleotides served as the beta constant-region primer for TRBC1 and TRBC2. The ligated cDNA underwent four PCR rounds using SP2 and nested alpha and beta constant-region primers. MiXCR, applied by TCRdb to the UMI-ligation and nested PCR reads, yields one record per CDR3 protein. The sample lists about 82,000 distinct CDR3 sequences; about 10% were seen once. The specimen was naive CD8+ T cells from blood. These receptors all come from a human donor in good health.

This clonotype was picked up a small number of times. It may be a read error: a sequence one base away is much more abundant. This chain uses TRBV11-2 with TRBJ2-1; TRBD2 is a possible D gene (5 bases). The CDR3 is 12 amino acids. Per the germline V gene, CDR1 is SGHAT and CDR2 is FQNNGV. V shed 5 bases and J shed 4 bases, with 6 bases lying between them. CDR3 bases: TGTGCCAGCAGCCCGGGGTACAATGAGCAGTTCTTC. This translates into CASSPGYNEQFF.

The chain joins TRBV5-1 to TRBJ2-5, with D maybe TRBD2 (5 bases). CDR1 SGHRS and CDR2 YFSETQ come from the germline V gene. This CDR3 comprises 15 residues. V was clipped by 3 bases and J by 3 bases, with 15 bases between them. This CDR3 is CASSWGVSVEETQYF. Here the CDR3 DNA reads TGCGCCAGCAGCTGGGGAGTGTCGGTGGAAGAGACCCAGTACTTC.

This clonotype was seen at least ten times. The V gene is TRBV27, the J gene TRBJ2-2; TRBD2 matches 7 bases. Germline V gives CDR1 MNHEY, CDR2 SMNVEV (reference sequence). The CDR3 extends over 15 amino acids. J was trimmed by 6 bases and V by 3 bases; bases with no gene match: 7. The CDR3, as DNA: TGTGCCAGCAGTTTCTTCGCGGGAGCGGCCGGGGAGCTGTTTTTT. This translates into CASSFFAGAAGELFF.

This clonotype has ten or more counts. The genes are TRBV29-1 and TRBJ1-1, with D possibly TRBD1 on 6 matching bases. The CDR3 sequence is 13 residues long. V lost 3 bases to trimming and J lost 3 bases, with 11 bases between them. Germline V lookup: CDR1 SQVTM, CDR2 ANQGSEA. The CDR3: CSVDYRAYTEAFF. The CDR3 DNA sequence: TGCAGCGTTGACTACAGGGCCTACACTGAAGCTTTCTTT. The full variable domain, completed using reference TRBV29-1 and TRBJ1-1, is SAVISQKPSRDICQRGTSLTIQCQVDSQVTMMFWYRQQPGQSLTLIATANQGSEATYESGFVIDKFPISRPNLTFSTLTVSNMSPEDSSIYLCSVDYRAYTEAFFGQGTRLTVV.

This clonotype was seen only a few times. The rearrangement joins TRBV6-2 or TRBV6-3 to TRBJ2-1; perhaps TRBD2 as D (6 bases). V gave up 4 bases and J gave up 10 bases, with 17 bases separating them. Germline V gene lookup returns CDR1 MNHEY and CDR2 SVGEGT. CDR3 length: 14 residues. The CDR3 coding sequence is TGTGCCAGCAGTTTACATGACAGACGGGAGGAGCAGTTCTTC. This encodes CASSLHDRREEQFF.

In its sample, this clonotype was seen a few times. This chain connects TRBV25-1 to TRBJ2-7; D uncertain. Germline V gives CDR1 MGHDK, CDR2 SYGVNS. The CDR3 length is 13 residues. V dropped 8 bases and J dropped 4 bases, with 15 bases sitting between them. DNA of the CDR3: TGTGCCAGCCGCCCCGAGTGGGCTTACGAGCAGTACTTC. It is translated as CASRPEWAYEQYF.

This clonotype showed up many times. This chain uses TRBV9 with TRBJ2-3, with D perhaps matching TRBD1 (6 bases). There are 15 residues in the CDR3. Trimming left V 2 bases short and J 4 bases short, with 14 bases between. CDR1 and CDR2 (germline): SGDLS, YYNGEE. The CDR3 sequence: CASSVLLDSSDTQYF. The CDR3 nucleotides read TGTGCCAGCAGCGTGTTACTGGACAGTTCAGATACGCAGTATTTT.

The rearrangement joins TRBV6-1 to TRBJ1-6, with D unclear. CDR1 is MNHNS and CDR2 is SASEGT in the germline V gene. The CDR3 is 15 amino acids. V was shortened by 2 bases and J by 5 bases, with 10 bases between the two germline ends. The CDR3 region has the DNA TGTGCCAGCAGTGAATACGGACCTCATAATTCACCCCTCCACTTT. Protein product: CASSEYGPHNSPLHF.

The CDR3 bases are TGTGCCAGCAGTAACGAGCGGGAGTTGTTCTTC. Translating gives CASSNERELFF. The chain carries TRBV12-3 or TRBV12-4 and TRBJ2-1; 8 bases are shared with TRBD2. The V segment lost 5 bases and the J segment 15 bases; nucleotides outside the gene matches: 6. The CDR3 length is 11 residues.

In this sample, this clonotype turned up a few times. The CDR3 sequence is CAISDDLTYEQYF. The DNA of the CDR3 is TGTGCCATCAGTGACGACCTGACCTACGAGCAGTACTTC. J is TRBJ2-7 and V is TRBV10-3, with D hard to call. Trimming took 3 bases from V and 2 from J, leaving 8 bases between them. The CDR3 totals 13 residues. From germline, CDR1 is ENHRY and CDR2 SYGVKD.

There are many counts of this clonotype. The chain carries TRBV20-1 and TRBJ2-1; 10 nucleotides line up with TRBD2. Germline CDR1 reads DFQATT; CDR2 reads SNEGSKA (reference sequence). The CDR3 sequence is 17 residues long. The J segment lost 8 bases and the V segment lost 6 bases, leaving 19 bases of the junction unmatched. The CDR3 here is CSAKGPGTSVFGDEQFF. For the CDR3, the DNA is TGCAGTGCCAAAGGCCCCGGGACTAGCGTTTTTGGGGATGAGCAGTTCTTC.

The genes are TRBV6-2 or TRBV6-3 and TRBJ2-7; TRBD2 is a possible D gene (6 bases). Germline V CDR1 and CDR2: MNHEY, SVGEGT. V lost 5 bases and J lost 3, with 14 bases in between. The CDR3 has 14 residues. The DNA of the CDR3 is TGTGCCAGCAGTCCGGGGGTCGTACACTACGAGCAGTACTTC. Residues: CASSPGVVHYEQYF.

The gene calls are TRBV7-3 and TRBJ1-1; perhaps TRBD1 as D (6 bases). The CDR3 runs to 15 residues. Between the trimmed V and J ends, which lost 5 bases and 6 bases, there was a span of 19 bases. Germline CDR1 is SGHTA and CDR2 is FQGTGA. CDR3 in DNA: TGTGCCAGCAGCACAACCGGGACACCTGGGGCTGAAGCTTTCTTT. Protein: CASSTTGTPGAEAFF.

As regards this clonotype: A much larger clone lies a single base off, so this may be a read error. The CDR3 DNA reads TGTGCCAGCAGTTGTTCTGGGGAGCAGTACTTC. This gives the protein CASSCSGEQYF. The chain couples TRBV12-3 or TRBV12-4 to TRBJ2-7; D not resolved. The V and J ends lost 4 bases and 7 bases respectively, with 8 bases between them. The CDR3 totals 11 residues.

At least ten counts were recorded for this clonotype. J is TRBJ2-7 and V is TRBV3-1; maybe TRBD2 (5 bases). The CDR3 is made up of 15 amino acids. V dropped 1 base and J dropped 3 bases, with 13 bases sitting between them. Germline V gives CDR1 LGHDT, CDR2 YNNKEL (reference sequence). CDR3 bases: TGTGCCAGCAGCCAAGCGCCCGGGATCATCTACGAGCAGTACTTC. It encodes CASSQAPGIIYEQYF.

This clonotype was seen at least ten times. This rearrangement joins TRBV5-6 to TRBJ2-1; tentative D call: TRBD2 (7 bases). V lost 4 bases and J lost 6, with 11 bases in between. The length of the CDR3 is 13 residues. CDR1 is SGHDT, CDR2 YYEEEE, per germline. The CDR3 sequence is CASSRGASNEQFF. For the CDR3, the DNA is TGTGCCAGCAGCCGGGGGGCGAGCAATGAGCAGTTCTTC.

There are many counts of this clonotype. The chain links TRBV7-6 to TRBJ2-7; 8 bases line up with TRBD2. This CDR3 region has 16 residues. Germline loops: CDR1 SGHVS, CDR2 FNYEAQ. V was pared by 1 base and J by 2 bases, with 7 bases of the junction left unmatched. CDR3 loop: CASSLGFSGTPYEQYF. As DNA, the CDR3 is TGTGCCAGCAGCTTAGGGTTTAGCGGGACTCCCTACGAGCAGTACTTC.

V usage is TRBV6-4 and J usage is TRBJ2-2, with TRBD2 identical over 9 bases. The length of the CDR3 is 13 residues. The J segment lost 4 bases and the V segment lost 6 bases, leaving 0 bases of the junction unmatched. Germline V CDR1 and CDR2: MRHNA, SNTAGT. The CDR3 sequence is CASRTSGTGELFF. The DNA of the CDR3 is TGTGCCAGCAGGACTAGCGGCACCGGGGAGCTGTTTTTT.

The chain employs TRBV12-3 or TRBV12-4 and TRBJ2-2; TRBD2 matches at 11 bases. V trimming: 7 bases; J trimming: 7 bases; junction bases outside the gene matches: 8. This CDR3 comprises 15 residues. CDR3 amino acids: CASNIAGGPRGELFF. The CDR3 bases are TGTGCCAGCAATATAGCGGGAGGGCCCCGCGGGGAGCTGTTTTTT.

The V gene is TRBV7-9, the J gene TRBJ2-7; the match to TRBD2 covers 11 bases. Germline lookup yields CDR1 SEHNR and CDR2 FQNEAQ (reference sequence). CDR3 length: 19 amino acids. The trim removed 4 bases at V and 2 bases at J, leaving 16 bases unmatched. CDR3 coding DNA: TGTGCCAGCAGCTCCTCGACTAGCGGGAACCCGGCGGGGGCCTACGAGCAGTACTTC. Amino acids: CASSSSTSGNPAGAYEQYF.

This clonotype was counted at least ten times. The genes are TRBV2 and TRBJ2-7, with 10 bases matching TRBD1. The V gene end was trimmed by 4 bases and the J gene end by 1 base; junction bases not matched to a gene: 4. The CDR3 is 15 amino acids. The germline gives CDR1 SNHLY, CDR2 FYNNEI. DNA for the CDR3: TGTGCCAGCAGTGCGACAGGGGGCGGTTCCTACGAGCAGTACTTC. Protein sequence: CASSATGGGSYEQYF.

The genes are TRBV7-9 and TRBJ2-1; TRBD2 might be the D (6 bases). V lost 4 bases and J 10 bases, leaving 17 bases between the germline ends. This CDR3 region has 14 residues. The germline V gene encodes CDR1 SEHNR and CDR2 FQNEAQ (reference sequence). The DNA of the CDR3 is TGTGCCAGCAGCTCAACCCGGGGACTTGAGGAGCAGTTCTTC. Translated, it gives CASSSTRGLEEQFF.

This chain links TRBV5-4 with TRBJ2-7, with 9 bases lining up with TRBD2. This CDR3 has 16 residues. V gave up 2 bases and J gave up 3 bases; unmatched junction bases: 9. Germline V CDR1 and CDR2: SGHNT, YYREEE (reference sequence). The CDR3 DNA sequence: TGTGCCAGCAGCTTTTTGTCGGTGACTAGCGGCTACGAGCAGTACTTC. Residues: CASSFLSVTSGYEQYF.

This clonotype appeared many times. The V call is TRBV4-1, the J call TRBJ1-5, with D possibly matching TRBD1 (6 bases). Looked up from germline, CDR1 is MGHRA and CDR2 is YSYEKL. The V and J ends lost 4 bases and 5 bases respectively, with 9 bases between them. The CDR3 has 13 amino acids. Written as DNA, the CDR3 is TGCGCCAGCAGCCTCTCAGGGGATCAGCCCCAGCATTTT. It yields the protein CASSLSGDQPQHF.

This clonotype was observed at least ten times. V gene TRBV7-9 combines with J gene TRBJ2-3; TRBD1 matches 8 bases. This CDR3 is built from 15 residues. After removal of 3 bases from V and 0 bases from J, the junction contained 2 bases not matched to a gene. Germline V gene lookup returns CDR1 SEHNR and CDR2 FQNEAQ (reference sequence). The CDR3 reads CASSFGQGSTDTQYF. The CDR3 DNA follows: TGTGCCAGCAGCTTCGGACAGGGAAGCACAGATACGCAGTATTTT.

The chain employs TRBV27 and TRBJ1-1; weak D call: TRBD1 (5 bases). The CDR3 contains 11 residues. CDR1 is MNHEY and CDR2 is SMNVEV in the germline V gene (reference sequence). V was pared by 9 bases and J by 6 bases, with 11 bases between. Here the CDR3 DNA reads TGTGCCAGTAGAGAGGGGCCTGAAGCTTTCTTT. Translated, it gives CASREGPEAFF.

CDR3 sequence: CASTTAGEPYEQYF. The CDR3 bases are TGCGCCAGCACCACCGCAGGGGAGCCCTACGAGCAGTACTTC. The chain has TRBV5-1 and TRBJ2-7; D is perhaps TRBD1 (6 bases). Deletions cut 6 bases from V and 2 bases from J, with 15 bases between. The CDR3 spans 14 residues. Germline loops: CDR1 SGHRS, CDR2 YFSETQ.

This clonotype came up many times. The J gene is TRBJ2-3, the V gene TRBV9; unclear D gene. Germline CDR1 is SGDLS and CDR2 is YYNGEE. V gave up 1 base and J gave up 5 bases, with 11 bases separating them. This CDR3 is built from 14 residues. The CDR3, as DNA: TGTGCCAGCAGCGTATTCGAACTGCTAGATACGCAGTATTTT. Translation: CASSVFELLDTQYF.